These 25 T cell receptor beta chains originate from one sample sequenced in a study of OX40 agonist ivuxolimab in advanced cancers. The repertoire was sequenced with immunoSEQ multiplex PCR; TCRdb's copy has only in-frame clones and lacks some. The sample contains tens of thousands of clones, more than 90% of which appear only once. This specimen was CD4+ or CD8+ T cells sorted from blood, taken in a trial of the OX40 agonist ivuxolimab. These receptors originate from an adult with an advanced solid tumor such as melanoma, head and neck, liver or kidney cancer.

This clone showed up just once. This rearrangement joins TRBV27 to TRBJ2-2; 8 bases are a match to TRBD2. Germline V gives CDR1 MNHEY, CDR2 SMNVEV (reference sequence). The CDR3 runs 15 residues. J gave up 5 bases and V 4 bases, and 6 bases lay outside the gene matches. CDR3 protein: CASSYDGRATGELFF. The CDR3 region has the DNA TGTGCCAGCAGTTATGACGGGAGGGCGACCGGGGAGCTGTTTTTT.

The chain employs TRBV9 and TRBJ2-1; 12 nucleotides align to TRBD2. V lost 0 bases and J lost 3; bases outside the gene matches: 7. The CDR3 runs 18 residues. The germline V gene has CDR1 SGDLS and CDR2 YYNGEE. The CDR3 nucleotides read TGTGCCAGCAGCGTAGTACCTAGCGGGGGGGCCGGCTACAATGAGCAGTTCTTC. Translation gives CASSVVPSGGAGYNEQFF. Variable domain in full (rest from reference TRBV9 and TRBJ2-1): DSGVTQTPKHLITATGQRVTLRCSPRSGDLSVYWYQQSLDQGLQFLIQYYNGEERAKGNILERFSAQQFPDLHSELNLSSLELGDSALYFCASSVVPSGGAGYNEQFFGPGTRLTVL.

The chain recombines TRBV19 with TRBJ1-1; no reliable D call. The CDR3 totals 13 residues. Trimming took off 2 bases at V and 6 bases at J, with 10 bases between the two ends. Germline-derived CDR1 and CDR2 are LNHDA and SQIVND (reference sequence). CDR3 sequence reads: CASSIRSNAEAFF. Here the CDR3 DNA reads TGTGCCAGTAGTATAAGGTCTAACGCTGAAGCTTTCTTT.

The chain is built from TRBV19 and TRBJ2-4, with 8 bases matching TRBD1. CDR1 and CDR2 from the germline V gene are LNHDA and SQIVND (reference sequence). The V gene end was trimmed by 2 bases and the J gene end by 0 bases; junction bases not matched to a gene: 6. CDR3 length equals 17 residues. In DNA form, the CDR3 reads TGTGCCAGTAGTATAAGGGACAGGCGATTAGCCAAAAACATTCAGTACTTC. Its protein product is CASSIRDRRLAKNIQYF.

This chain links TRBV9 with TRBJ1-5, with D maybe TRBD1 (5 bases). The CDR3 is made up of 15 amino acids. In germline, CDR1 is SGDLS, CDR2 YYNGEE. The V end was cut by 0 bases, the J end by 9 bases, with 16 bases between. This CDR3 is CASSVVVGGDGPQHF. The CDR3 DNA reads TGTGCCAGCAGCGTAGTGGTTGGGGGGGACGGGCCCCAGCATTTT.

The chain couples TRBV5-1 to TRBJ1-2, with D unclear. Trimming took off 2 bases at V and 4 bases at J, with 12 bases between the two ends. Germline loops: CDR1 SGHRS, CDR2 YFSETQ. The CDR3 has 14 residues. In DNA, the CDR3 is TGCGCCAGCAGCTTTGCAGGAGAGGGCTATGGCTACACCTTC. Amino acids: CASSFAGEGYGYTF.

The chain joins TRBV19 to TRBJ2-5; tentatively, D is TRBD2 (6 bases). The ends were cut back, 3 bases at V and 4 bases at J, with 9 bases in the middle. Germline V gives CDR1 LNHDA, CDR2 SQIVND (reference sequence). This CDR3 is built from 13 residues. The CDR3 region is CASSIRRAETQYF. The CDR3 DNA reads TGTGCCAGTAGTATTAGGAGGGCAGAGACCCAGTACTTC.

The CDR3 loop is CASSLGVSNQPQHF. CDR3 DNA sequence: TGTGCCAGCAGTTTAGGAGTGTCCAATCAGCCCCAGCATTTT. The V gene is TRBV6-6, the J gene TRBJ1-5; D unresolved. CDR1 is MNHNY, CDR2 SVGAGI, per germline (reference sequence). The length of the CDR3 is 14 residues. The V end lost 4 bases, the J end lost 3 bases, and 10 bases lay between the germline ends.

The chain is built from TRBV5-5 and TRBJ1-2; TRBD1 is a possible D gene (5 bases). Per the germline V gene, CDR1 is SGHKS and CDR2 is YYEKEE (reference sequence). Trimming removed 7 bases at V and 5 bases at J, with 15 bases between. CDR3 length: 13 residues. The CDR3, as DNA: TGTGCCAGCGCCGTTAGGGGAGGATATGGCTACACCTTC. The encoded protein is CASAVRGGYGYTF.

CDR3 sequence (DNA): TGTGCCAGTAGTTCGACGGTGAGAGATACGCAGTATTTT. This sequence encodes CASSSTVRDTQYF. The chain combines TRBV19 with TRBJ2-3; D remains ambiguous. The CDR3 is made up of 13 amino acids. The V end was cut by 5 bases, the J end by 5 bases, with 11 bases between. Germline-derived CDR1 and CDR2 are LNHDA and SQIVND (reference sequence).

This rearrangement joins TRBV5-1 to TRBJ2-7, with 7 bases that match TRBD1. Germline V gene sequence: CDR1 SGHRS, CDR2 YFSETQ. V shed 4 bases and J 2 bases; nucleotides not matched to a gene: 9. This CDR3 is 15 amino acids long. The CDR3 protein is CASSPRTGLTYEQYF. The CDR3 nucleotides read TGCGCCAGCAGCCCCCGGACAGGCCTGACCTACGAGCAGTACTTC.

The chain employs TRBV2 and TRBJ2-3; 11 nucleotides line up with TRBD2. In germline, CDR1 is SNHLY, CDR2 FYNNEI. V shed 6 bases, J shed 2 bases, and the junction held 10 bases outside the gene matches. The CDR3 is 17 residues long. Here the CDR3 DNA reads TGTGCCAGCAGCCAAAGGACTAGCGGGCCCTTCACAGATACGCAGTATTTT. Translating it yields CASSQRTSGPFTDTQYF.

In nucleotides, the CDR3 is TGTGCCATCAGTGAGTTAGAGTCCCCGTCACCCCTCCACTTT. It yields the protein CAISELESPSPLHF. The chain combines TRBV10-3 with TRBJ1-6; D ambiguous. CDR1 and CDR2 (germline): ENHRY, SYGVKD. Trimming stripped 1 base from V and 10 bases from J, with 11 bases between. The CDR3 spans 14 residues.

J is TRBJ1-5 and V is TRBV5-4, with D possibly TRBD1 on 5 matching bases. The germline gives CDR1 SGHNT, CDR2 YYREEE (reference sequence). The CDR3 sequence is 15 residues long. Trimming cost V 4 bases and J 3 bases, with 14 bases left between them. The CDR3 sequence is CASSQATRDNQPQHF. CDR3 coding DNA: TGTGCCAGCAGCCAAGCTACCAGGGACAATCAGCCCCAGCATTTT.

The V and J genes are TRBV10-1 and TRBJ2-3; D gene uncertain. This CDR3 spans 11 amino acids. Germline V gene sequence: CDR1 WNHNN, CDR2 SYGVQD (reference sequence). V lost 3 bases and J 4 bases, leaving 2 bases between the germline ends. CDR3 sequence: CASSEADTQYF. The CDR3 nucleotides are TGCGCCAGCAGTGAAGCAGATACGCAGTATTTT.

This clone was seen a single time. The chain has TRBV6-1 and TRBJ1-5, with D unclear. Trimming left V 0 bases short and J 6 bases short, with 3 bases between. Germline values: CDR1 MNHNS, CDR2 SASEGT. The length of the CDR3 is 12 residues. DNA for the CDR3: TGTGCCAGCAGTGAAGCCGGTCAGCCCCAGCATTTT. Its protein is CASSEAGQPQHF.

The chain uses TRBV5-1 and TRBJ2-7; 8 bases are a match to TRBD1. The CDR3 spans 14 residues. The ends lost 4 bases at V and 5 bases at J; junction bases unmatched: 8. Germline CDR1 and CDR2: SGHRS and YFSETQ. As DNA, the CDR3 is TGCGCCAGCAGCCCCGGACAGGGATTCAACGAGCAGTACTTC. Protein: CASSPGQGFNEQYF.

V and J are TRBV9 and TRBJ2-1, with TRBD2 matching 10 bases. This CDR3 is 18 amino acids long. Trimming removed 4 bases from V and 8 bases from J; junction bases left unmatched: 18. Germline V gene sequence: CDR1 SGDLS, CDR2 YYNGEE. Written as DNA, the CDR3 is TGTGCCAGCAGCAAACTCCCAGCGGGGGGGGATATTTGGCATGAGCAGTTCTTC. The encoded protein is CASSKLPAGGDIWHEQFF.

To note about this clone: One junction end does not reproduce the germline sequence, and a read error may be involved. The chain combines TRBV20-1 with TRBJ2-3; tentatively, D is TRBD1 or TRBD2 (6 bases each). CDR1 is DFQATT, CDR2 SNEGSKA, per germline (reference sequence). This CDR3 contains 10 residues. The CDR3 protein is CKGGADTQYF. For the CDR3, the DNA is TGTAAGGGGGGCGCAGATACGCAGTATTTT.

The J gene is TRBJ2-1, the V gene TRBV6-1, with 13 bases that match TRBD2. The trim removed 7 bases at V and 5 bases at J, leaving 2 bases unmatched. The V gene's germline CDR1 is MNHNS and CDR2 SASEGT. There are 14 residues in the CDR3. CDR3 sequence: CASIGLAGDNEQFF. The CDR3 nucleotides are TGTGCCAGCATCGGACTAGCGGGGGACAATGAGCAGTTCTTC.

The genes are TRBV30 and TRBJ1-4; D gene ambiguous. V lost 2 bases, J lost 7 bases, and 14 bases lay in between. The germline V gene has CDR1 GTSNPN and CDR2 SVGIG (reference sequence). The CDR3 has 14 residues. CDR3 nucleotide sequence: TGTGCCTGGAGTTCTTCGGCAGCGGGTGAAAAACTGTTTTTT. It specifies CAWSSSAAGEKLFF.

V usage is TRBV29-1 and J usage is TRBJ2-6, with D possibly matching TRBD1 (6 bases). Germline CDR1 is SQVTM and CDR2 is ANQGSEA. The V gene lost 3 bases and the J gene lost 2 bases, with 8 bases spanning the gap. The CDR3 covers 14 residues. The CDR3 spells CSVDAGAGANVLTF. CDR3 DNA sequence: TGCAGCGTTGACGCAGGGGCTGGGGCCAACGTCCTGACTTTC.

This chain uses TRBV18 with TRBJ1-3; D is perhaps TRBD1 (5 bases). With 3 bases removed from V and 0 bases from J, the gap between germline ends came to 12 bases. CDR3 size: 16 residues. Germline loops: CDR1 KGHSH, CDR2 LQKENI. The chain's CDR3 is CASSPPGPNSGNTIYF. CDR3 DNA sequence: TGTGCCAGCTCACCGCCGGGACCGAACTCTGGAAACACCATATATTTT.

This sequence joins TRBV7-9 and TRBJ1-2; 8 positions match TRBD1. CDR3 size: 12 residues. The germline CDR1 and CDR2 sequences are SEHNR and FQNEAQ (reference sequence). Losses at the gene ends were 5 bases for V and 7 bases for J; bases not matched to a gene: 3. The CDR3 is CASSMTGVGYTF. The CDR3 nucleotides read TGTGCCAGCAGCATGACAGGGGTTGGCTACACCTTC. Combining the CDR3 with reference TRBV7-9 and TRBJ1-2 gives the whole variable domain DTGVSQNPRHKITKRGQNVTFRCDPISEHNRLYWYRQTLGQGPEFLTYFQNEAQLEKSRLLSDRFSAERPKGSFSTLEIQRTEQGDSAMYLCASSMTGVGYTFGSGTRLTVV.

The rearrangement uses TRBV7-2 and TRBJ2-1; 11 nucleotides match TRBD2. This CDR3 has 12 amino acids. Germline V CDR1 and CDR2: SGHTA, FQGNSA. Trimming removed 5 bases from V and 13 bases from J; junction bases left unmatched: 4. CDR3 in amino acids: CASSATSGRQFF. CDR3 coding DNA: TGTGCCAGCAGCGCCACTAGCGGGAGACAGTTCTTC.